This T cell receptor (beta chain) was sequenced in a study of blood T cell repertoires in COVID-19. Original methodology: Nucleated cell number was recorded as an estimate derived from reference gene primer amplification. The method was immunoSEQ multiplex PCR; TCRdb's version includes in-frame clones alone and lacks a portion of them. Clonal size and the V and J genes are those of that table, whereas D and trimming came from the DNA. Altogether about 75,000 clones are present, approximately 86% being singletons, with the ten largest covering over 6%. The V gene's germline CDR1 is LGHNT and CDR2 FRNRAP. The CDR3 length is 18 residues. V was clipped by 6 bases and J by 0 bases; unmatched bases: 12.

This clonotype was sampled from a man older than 75 with COVID-19, enrolled during active disease. The sample was peripheral blood. This chain links TRBV12-5 with TRBJ2-2, with 8 bases that match TRBD2. In nucleotides, the CDR3 is TGTGCTAGTGGCTGGGACCCCTTAGCGGGGACGAACACCGGGGAGCTGTTTTTT. It codes for CASGWDPLAGTNTGELFF. Based on the CDR3 plus reference TRBV12-5 and TRBJ2-2, the full variable domain is DARVTQTPRHKVTEMGQEVTMRCQPILGHNTVFWYRQTMMQGLELLAYFRNRAPLDDSGMPKDRFSAEMPDATLATLKIQPSEPRDSAVYFCASGWDPLAGTNTGELFFGEGSRLTVL.